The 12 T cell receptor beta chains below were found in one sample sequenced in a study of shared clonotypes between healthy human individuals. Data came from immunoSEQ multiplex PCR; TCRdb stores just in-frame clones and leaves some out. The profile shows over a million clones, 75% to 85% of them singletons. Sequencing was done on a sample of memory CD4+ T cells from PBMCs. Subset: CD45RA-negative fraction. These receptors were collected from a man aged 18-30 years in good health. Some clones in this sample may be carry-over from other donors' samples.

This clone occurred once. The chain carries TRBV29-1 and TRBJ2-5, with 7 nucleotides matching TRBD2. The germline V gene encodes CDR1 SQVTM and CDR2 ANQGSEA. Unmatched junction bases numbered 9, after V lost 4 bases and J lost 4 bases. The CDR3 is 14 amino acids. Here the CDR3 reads CSVAGSGGLETQYF. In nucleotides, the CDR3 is TGCAGCGTTGCAGGGTCGGGGGGTCTAGAGACCCAGTACTTC.

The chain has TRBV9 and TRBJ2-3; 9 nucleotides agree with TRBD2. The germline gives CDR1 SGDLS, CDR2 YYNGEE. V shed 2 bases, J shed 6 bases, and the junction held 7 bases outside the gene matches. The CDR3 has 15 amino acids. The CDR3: CASSVFSGRDDTQYF. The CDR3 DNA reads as TGTGCCAGCAGCGTCTTTAGCGGGAGAGATGATACGCAGTATTTT.

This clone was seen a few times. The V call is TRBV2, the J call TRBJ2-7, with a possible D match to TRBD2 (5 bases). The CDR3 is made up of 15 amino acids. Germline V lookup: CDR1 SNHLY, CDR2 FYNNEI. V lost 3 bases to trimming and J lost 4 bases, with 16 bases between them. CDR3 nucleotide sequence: TGTGCCAGCAGTGATGGGGTAGGCCCGGGGTACGAGCAGTACTTC. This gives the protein CASSDGVGPGYEQYF.

The CDR3 reads CASSPRGVAKNIQYF. CDR3 nucleotide sequence: TGTGCCAGCAGTCCCCGCGGAGTAGCCAAAAACATTCAGTACTTC. The J gene is TRBJ2-4, the V gene TRBV28; D gene unclear. The CDR3 is 15 residues long. V was pared by 5 bases and J by 0 bases, with 11 bases between. Looked up from germline, CDR1 is MDHEN and CDR2 is SYDVKM.

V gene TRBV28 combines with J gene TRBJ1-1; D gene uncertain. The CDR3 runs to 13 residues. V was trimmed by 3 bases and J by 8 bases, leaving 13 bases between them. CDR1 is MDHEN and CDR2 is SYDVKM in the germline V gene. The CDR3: CASSFRAIGEAFF. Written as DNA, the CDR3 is TGTGCCAGCAGTTTTCGGGCAATTGGGGAAGCTTTCTTT.

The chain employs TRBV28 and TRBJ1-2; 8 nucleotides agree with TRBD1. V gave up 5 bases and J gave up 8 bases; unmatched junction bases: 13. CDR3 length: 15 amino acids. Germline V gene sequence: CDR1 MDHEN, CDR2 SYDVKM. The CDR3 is CASSPRGQGLWGYTF. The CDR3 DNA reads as TGTGCCAGCAGTCCCCGTGGACAGGGATTGTGGGGCTACACCTTC.

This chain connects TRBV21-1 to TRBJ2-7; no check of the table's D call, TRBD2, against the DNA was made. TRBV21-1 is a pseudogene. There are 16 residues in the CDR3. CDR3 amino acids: CASSKARFGSRYEQYF. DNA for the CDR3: TGTGCCAGCAGCAAAGCGCGGTTCGGCAGCCGCTACGAGCAGTACTTC.

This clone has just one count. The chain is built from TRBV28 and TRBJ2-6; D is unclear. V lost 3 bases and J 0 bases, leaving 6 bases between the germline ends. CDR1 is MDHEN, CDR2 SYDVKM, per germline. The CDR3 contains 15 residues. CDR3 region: CASSFASSGANVLTF. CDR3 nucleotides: TGTGCCAGCAGTTTTGCTTCCTCTGGGGCCAACGTCCTGACTTTC. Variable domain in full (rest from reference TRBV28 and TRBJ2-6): DVKVTQSSRYLVKRTGEKVFLECVQDMDHENMFWYRQDPGLGLRLIYFSYDVKMKEKGDIPEGYSVSREKKERFSLILESASTNQTSMYLCASSFASSGANVLTFGAGSRLTVL.

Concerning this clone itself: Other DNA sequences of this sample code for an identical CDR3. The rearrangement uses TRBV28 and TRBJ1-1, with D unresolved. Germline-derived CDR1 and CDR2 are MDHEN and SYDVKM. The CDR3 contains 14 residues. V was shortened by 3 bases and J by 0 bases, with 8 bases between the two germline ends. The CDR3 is CASSLVSMNTEAFF. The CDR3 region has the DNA TGTGCCAGCAGTTTGGTCAGCATGAACACTGAAGCTTTCTTT.

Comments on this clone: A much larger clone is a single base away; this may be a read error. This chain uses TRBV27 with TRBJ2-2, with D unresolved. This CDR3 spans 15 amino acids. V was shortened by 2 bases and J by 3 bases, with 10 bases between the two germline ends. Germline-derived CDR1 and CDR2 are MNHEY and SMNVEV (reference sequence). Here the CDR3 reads CASSLNGKYTGELFF. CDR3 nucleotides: TGTGCCAGCAGTTTAAACGGTAAATACACCGGGGAGCTGTTTTTT.

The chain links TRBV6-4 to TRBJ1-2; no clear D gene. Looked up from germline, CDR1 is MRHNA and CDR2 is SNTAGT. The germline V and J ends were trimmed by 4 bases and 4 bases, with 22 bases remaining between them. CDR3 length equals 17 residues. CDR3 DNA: TGTGCCAGCAGTGTCCCGGATAGCTCCCATTACAGCTATGGCTACACCTTC. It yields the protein CASSVPDSSHYSYGYTF.

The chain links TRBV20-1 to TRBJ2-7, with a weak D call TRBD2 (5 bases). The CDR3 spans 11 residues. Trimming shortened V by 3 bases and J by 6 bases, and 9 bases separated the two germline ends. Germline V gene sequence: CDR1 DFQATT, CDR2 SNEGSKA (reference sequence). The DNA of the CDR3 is TGCAGTGCTAGCGGGAATATCGAGCAGTACTTC. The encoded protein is CSASGNIEQYF.